This note documents a single T cell receptor (beta chain) sequence. Its antigen is as yet unknown. Using its own MiXCR run on the reads, TCRdb lists one record per CDR3 protein. The table includes 200,000 to 300,000 distinct CDR3 sequences, around an eighth detected once. This sample stems from a study of T cell repertoires in cytomegalovirus infection. Overall study: Public TCR beta signatures were indicative of both CMV infection and a matching HLA type.

Study-level results: The cumulative frequency of public TCR beta families distinguished individuals who carried CMV together with the relevant HLA. Dominating the ex vivo response were HLA-C-restricted CMV-specific TCR beta clonotypes.

With V trimmed by 5 bases and J by 6 bases, 3 bases remained unmatched. The CDR3 sequence is 13 residues long. Sequencing was performed on PBMCs. The rearrangement joins TRBV12-3 or TRBV12-4 to TRBJ1-3; 8 positions match TRBD1. This receptor was taken from a human donor in good health (CMV status not recorded). Some clones in this sample may be carry-over from other donors' samples. CDR3 amino acids: CASSPGGANTIYF. For the CDR3, the DNA is TGTGCCAGCAGTCCAGGGGGCGCAAACACCATATATTTT.